This section outlines one T cell receptor (beta chain) sequence together with its context. The data stem from a study of spatial heterogeneity in lung cancer. Time point: sample taken at primary tumor resection. The authors sequenced whole RNA from tumor, nontumor lung or frozen PBMC without sorting. Germline CDR1 is SNHLY and CDR2 is FYNNEI. The ends lost 5 bases at V and 6 bases at J; junction bases unmatched: 8. The CDR3 sequence is 15 residues long. One entry per CDR3 protein, called by TCRdb with MiXCR from the 5' RACE reads. Seen here are tens of thousands of distinct CDR3 sequences, approximately 5.2% observed once, and the top ten hold approximately 25%.

This sample comprised PBMCs, obtained at surgery. The sequence was obtained from a female donor with early-stage non-small cell lung cancer. This chain joins TRBV2 and TRBJ1-5; 9 nucleotides align to TRBD1. The CDR3: CASSTADRGSQPQHF. CDR3 bases: TGTGCCAGCAGTACAGCGGACAGGGGAAGTCAGCCCCAGCATTTT.